A single sample gave rise to the 2 T cell receptor beta chains below, sequenced in a study of T-cell reconstitution after alpha-beta-depleted transplantation in children. The TCRbeta library was prepared with unique molecular identifiers. MiXCR, run by TCRdb on the PCR reads, gives a single entry per CDR3 protein. Among 450,000 to 700,000 distinct CDR3 sequences listed, roughly 30% were seen once. Sequencing was performed on PBMCs, taken before TCRalphabeta/CD19-depleted stem cell transplant. The receptors here all came from a boy in the first two years of life with Wiskott-Aldrich syndrome, due to receive a stem cell transplant.

V gene TRBV5-5 combines with J gene TRBJ1-4, with D unresolved. Germline V gene data show CDR1 as SGHKS and CDR2 as YYEKEE (reference sequence). V lost 7 bases and J 10 bases, leaving 14 bases between the germline ends. The CDR3 totals 12 residues. The CDR3 protein is CASCDAGGKLFF. The CDR3 DNA reads TGTGCCAGCTGTGACGCGGGAGGAAAACTGTTTTTT.

The J gene is TRBJ2-1, the V gene TRBV2, with 11 nucleotides matching TRBD2. The germline CDR1 and CDR2 sequences are SNHLY and FYNNEI. The CDR3 has 17 residues. The ends lost 0 bases at V and 4 bases at J; junction bases unmatched: 5. CDR3 in DNA: TGTGCCAGCAGTGAAGCCACACTAGCGGGAGAGTACAATGAGCAGTTCTTC. Its protein is CASSEATLAGEYNEQFF.